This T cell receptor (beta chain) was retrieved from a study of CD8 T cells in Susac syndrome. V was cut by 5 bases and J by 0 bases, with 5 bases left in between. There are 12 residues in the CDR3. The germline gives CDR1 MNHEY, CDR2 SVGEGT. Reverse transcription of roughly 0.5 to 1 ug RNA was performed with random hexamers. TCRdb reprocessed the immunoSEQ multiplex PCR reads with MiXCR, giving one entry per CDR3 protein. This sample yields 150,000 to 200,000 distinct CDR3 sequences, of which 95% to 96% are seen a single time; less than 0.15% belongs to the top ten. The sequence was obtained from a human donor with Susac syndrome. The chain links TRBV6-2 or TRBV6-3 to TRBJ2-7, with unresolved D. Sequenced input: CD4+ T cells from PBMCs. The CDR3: CASSTVSYEQYV. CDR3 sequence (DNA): TGTGCCAGCAGTACCGTCTCCTACGAGCAGTACGTC.